These T cell receptor beta chains were read from a single sample in a study of blood T cell repertoires in COVID-19. TCRdb keeps only in-frame clones here, not all; method: immunoSEQ multiplex PCR. This table has some 250,000 clones, approximately 90% appearing once. The sample taken for sequencing was PBMCs or T cells enriched from blood (not recorded which). These receptors were obtained from a woman aged 40 to 49 with acute COVID-19. CDR3s include the opening cysteine and the closing phenylalanine or tryptophan. A D gene is named only where the DNA matches it firmly. Where a row states a size, it is once, few, many or the class of an expanded clone; other rows omit it.

V: TRBV21-1
size: once
J: TRBJ1-1
D: NA
CDR3: CASTLYRVRGPYWAFF
DNA: TGTGCCAGCACTCTTTACAGGGTCAGGGGGCCGTACTGGGCTTTCTTT

V: TRBV19
size: NA
J: TRBJ1-5
D: NA
CDR3: CASSIIRGTNQPQHF
DNA: TGTGCCAGTAGTATCATAAGGGGAACCAATCAGCCCCAGCATTTT

V: TRBV2
size: NA
J: TRBJ1-5
D: NA
CDR3: CASRKSGQPQHF
DNA: TGTGCCAGCAGGAAGAGCGGTCAGCCCCAGCATTTT

V: TRBV19
size: NA
J: TRBJ2-5
D: NA
CDR3: CASSSLRGGSQETQYF
DNA: TGTGCCAGTAGCTCACTCAGGGGCGGCAGCCAAGAGACCCAGTACTTC

V: TRBV25-1
size: NA
J: TRBJ1-6
D: NA
CDR3: CASSEGLAPLHF
DNA: TGTGCCAGCAGTGAGGGCCTCGCACCCCTCCACTTT

V: TRBV2
size: NA
J: TRBJ1-2
D: NA
CDR3: CASISGTPNGYTF
DNA: TGTGCCAGCATATCTGGGACTCCCAATGGCTACACCTTC

V: TRBV2
size: NA
J: TRBJ1-2
D: TRBD1
CDR3: CASSPKTGEAF
DNA: TGTGCCAGCAGTCCCAAGACAGGGGAGGCCTTC

V: TRBV25-1
size: NA
J: TRBJ1-4
D: TRBD1
CDR3: CASSAPGQGQEKLFF
DNA: TGTGCCAGCAGTGCCCCCGGACAGGGCCAAGAAAAACTGTTTTTT

V: TRBV5-4
size: NA
J: TRBJ2-3
D: NA
CDR3: CASSPPAGVDADTQYF
DNA: TGTGCCAGCAGCCCCCCAGCAGGGGTTGACGCAGATACGCAGTATTTT

V: TRBV4-2
size: medium-sized
J: TRBJ1-1
D: TRBD1
CDR3: CASSQGEGTGNTEAFF
DNA: TGTGCCAGCAGCCAAGGGGAGGGGACAGGGAACACTGAAGCTTTCTTT

V: TRBV5-1
size: NA
J: TRBJ2-2
D: TRBD1
CDR3: CASSRRAGTGFTGELFF
DNA: TGCGCCAGCAGCCGTCGAGCTGGGACAGGGTTCACCGGGGAGCTGTTTTTT

V: TRBV14
size: NA
J: TRBJ2-2
D: NA
CDR3: CASSQGQTNTGELFF
DNA: TGTGCCAGCAGCCAAGGTCAGACGAACACCGGGGAGCTGTTTTTT

V: TRBV2
size: NA
J: TRBJ1-2
D: NA
CDR3: CASRLGGISNYGYTF
DNA: TGTGCCAGCCGATTGGGGGGAATCTCTAACTATGGCTACACCTTC

V: TRBV19
size: NA
J: TRBJ2-7
D: TRBD2
CDR3: CASSRRLAGGPGEQYF
DNA: TGTGCCAGTAGTAGACGACTAGCGGGGGGCCCCGGCGAGCAGTACTTC

V: TRBV30
size: NA
J: TRBJ1-6
D: TRBD1
CDR3: CAWSFNGQGSSPLHF
DNA: TGTGCCTGGAGTTTCAACGGACAGGGGAGTTCACCCCTCCACTTT

V: TRBV6-5
size: NA
J: TRBJ2-7
D: TRBD2
CDR3: CASASAGGSYEQYF
DNA: TGTGCCAGCGCTTCAGCGGGAGGGTCCTACGAGCAGTACTTC

V: TRBV13
size: NA
J: TRBJ1-1
D: TRBD1
CDR3: CASSYGQGTEAFF
DNA: TGTGCCAGCAGCTACGGACAGGGCACTGAAGCTTTCTTT

V: TRBV10-3
size: NA
J: TRBJ1-2
D: TRBD1
CDR3: CAISPGTGESYTF
DNA: TGTGCCATCAGCCCTGGGACAGGGGAGAGCTACACCTTC

V: TRBV15
size: NA
J: TRBJ1-1
D: TRBD1
CDR3: CATSRGSGTENTEAFF
DNA: TGTGCCACCAGCAGAGGTTCCGGGACAGAGAACACTGAAGCTTTCTTT

V: TRBV10-3
size: NA
J: TRBJ1-5
D: NA
CDR3: CAISQGQQDQPQHF
DNA: TGTGCCATCAGCCAGGGGCAGCAGGATCAGCCCCAGCATTTT

V: TRBV4-2
size: NA
J: TRBJ2-2
D: TRBD2
CDR3: CASSQVTSGGSNTGELFF
DNA: TGTGCCAGCAGCCAAGTAACTAGCGGGGGGTCCAACACCGGGGAGCTGTTTTTT

V: TRBV5-4
size: NA
J: TRBJ1-6
D: TRBD1
CDR3: CASSSQGARVHSPLHF
DNA: TGTGCCAGCAGCTCCCAGGGGGCGCGGGTCCATTCACCCCTCCACTTT

V: TRBV5-1
size: NA
J: TRBJ2-3
D: NA
CDR3: CASSPGGPPDTQYF
DNA: TGCGCCAGCAGCCCCGGGGGGCCCCCAGATACGCAGTATTTT

V: TRBV10-1
size: NA
J: TRBJ1-1
D: NA
CDR3: CAFKGETEAFF
DNA: TGCGCATTCAAGGGAGAGACTGAAGCTTTCTTT

V: TRBV28
size: NA
J: TRBJ1-2
D: NA
CDR3: CASSLGGRGGYTF
DNA: TGTGCCAGCAGTTTAGGGGGCCGTGGCGGCTACACCTTC

V: TRBV6-5
size: NA
J: TRBJ2-7
D: NA
CDR3: CASSYSTGTSYEQYF
DNA: TGTGCCAGCAGTTACTCTACAGGCACATCCTACGAGCAGTACTTC

V: TRBV28
size: NA
J: TRBJ1-4
D: TRBD1
CDR3: CASSRDRGGEKLFF
DNA: TGTGCCAGCAGCAGGGACAGGGGTGGTGAAAAACTGTTTTTT

V: TRBV3-1/TRBV3-2
size: NA
J: TRBJ1-2
D: NA
CDR3: CASSQGARAAYGYTF
DNA: TGTGCCAGCAGCCAAGGGGCCAGGGCAGCCTATGGCTACACCTTC

V: TRBV28
size: NA
J: TRBJ2-7
D: NA
CDR3: CASNRDTKSYEQYF
DNA: TGTGCCAGCAACCGGGACACCAAATCCTACGAGCAGTACTTC

V: TRBV10-3
size: NA
J: TRBJ1-1
D: TRBD1
CDR3: CAMAGTGATEAFF
DNA: TGTGCCATGGCCGGGACAGGGGCGACTGAAGCTTTCTTT

V: TRBV6-5
size: NA
J: TRBJ2-7
D: TRBD1
CDR3: CASSYRDRGPYEQYF
DNA: TGTGCCAGCAGTTACCGGGACAGGGGGCCTTACGAGCAGTACTTC

V: TRBV7-9
size: NA
J: TRBJ2-1
D: TRBD2
CDR3: CASSLGTSGNEQFF
DNA: TGTGCCAGCAGCCTAGGGACTAGCGGGAATGAGCAGTTCTTC

V: TRBV4-1
size: NA
J: TRBJ2-3
D: NA
CDR3: CASSQEGTALARDTQYF
DNA: TGCGCCAGCAGCCAAGAAGGAACAGCCCTCGCAAGAGATACGCAGTATTTT

V: TRBV28
size: few
J: TRBJ1-4
D: NA
CDR3: CASSLWAGSNEKLFF
DNA: TGTGCCAGCAGTTTATGGGCAGGGTCTAATGAAAAACTGTTTTTT

V: TRBV11-2
size: NA
J: TRBJ2-5
D: TRBD1
CDR3: CASSQDRYQETQYF
DNA: TGTGCCAGCAGCCAGGACAGGTACCAAGAGACCCAGTACTTC

V: TRBV24-1
size: NA
J: TRBJ2-1
D: TRBD2
CDR3: CATSDPGLASENEQFF
DNA: TGTGCCACCAGTGATCCCGGACTAGCGAGTGAGAATGAGCAGTTCTTC

V: TRBV7-2
size: few
J: TRBJ1-1
D: NA
CDR3: CASSWYREKAEAFF
DNA: TGTGCCAGCAGCTGGTACAGGGAAAAGGCTGAAGCTTTCTTT

V: TRBV3-1/TRBV3-2
size: NA
J: TRBJ1-3
D: NA
CDR3: CASSQPGGNTIYF
DNA: TGTGCCAGCAGCCAACCAGGAGGAAACACCATATATTTT

V: TRBV6-5
size: NA
J: TRBJ1-2
D: NA
CDR3: CASGQGGGYTF
DNA: TGTGCCAGCGGGCAGGGTGGCGGCTACACCTTC

V: TRBV28
size: NA
J: TRBJ1-1
D: TRBD1
CDR3: CASSLPGTVRNEAFF
DNA: TGTGCCAGCAGTTTACCCGGGACAGTGAGAAACGAAGCTTTCTTT

V: TRBV20-1
size: many
J: TRBJ1-5
D: NA
CDR3: CSASRGGSVNQPQHF
DNA: TGCAGTGCTAGTCGTGGGGGGTCGGTCAATCAGCCCCAGCATTTT

V: TRBV2
size: NA
J: TRBJ1-2
D: NA
CDR3: CASSVVQRQSDYGYTF
DNA: TGTGCCAGCAGTGTAGTTCAGAGACAATCGGACTATGGCTACACCTTC

V: TRBV5-1
size: NA
J: TRBJ2-5
D: NA
CDR3: CASSLVGTQGGTQYF
DNA: TGCGCCAGCAGCTTGGTTGGGACTCAAGGAGGGACCCAGTACTTC

V: TRBV18
size: NA
J: TRBJ2-1
D: TRBD2
CDR3: CASSPKGGLAGGRFTYNEQFF
DNA: TGTGCCAGCTCACCTAAAGGAGGGCTAGCGGGGGGGAGATTCACCTACAATGAGCAGTTCTTC

V: TRBV6-5
size: NA
J: TRBJ1-4
D: NA
CDR3: CASKPSQGNGKLFF
DNA: TGTGCCAGCAAGCCTTCGCAGGGGAACGGAAAACTGTTTTTT

V: TRBV19
size: NA
J: TRBJ1-5
D: TRBD1
CDR3: CASSLQPRGQGGQPQHF
DNA: TGTGCCAGTAGTTTACAGCCCAGGGGACAGGGCGGCCAGCCCCAGCATTTT

V: TRBV24-1
size: NA
J: TRBJ1-2
D: TRBD1
CDR3: CATSETSDRGLYGYTF
DNA: TGTGCCACCAGTGAGACCTCCGACAGGGGACTTTATGGCTACACCTTC

V: TRBV5-8
size: NA
J: TRBJ2-1
D: TRBD2
CDR3: CASSLTSGSYEQFF
DNA: TGTGCCAGCAGCTTGACTAGCGGGAGTTATGAGCAGTTCTTC

V: TRBV21-1
size: NA
J: TRBJ2-7
D: NA
CDR3: CASSKGPGQVRYEQYF
DNA: TGTGCCAGCAGCAAAGGCCCGGGACAGGTGCGGTACGAGCAGTACTTC

V: TRBV28
size: NA
J: TRBJ1-4
D: TRBD1
CDR3: CASRDRGEKLFF
DNA: TGTGCCAGCAGGGACAGGGGCGAAAAACTGTTTTTT

V: TRBV6-2/TRBV6-3
size: once
J: TRBJ2-7
D: TRBD1
CDR3: CASSTTGATFYEQYF
DNA: TGTGCCAGCAGTACAACAGGGGCCACCTTCTACGAGCAGTACTTC

V: TRBV11-2
size: NA
J: TRBJ2-2
D: TRBD1
CDR3: CASSRTGNTGELFF
DNA: TGTGCCAGCAGCCGGACAGGGAACACCGGGGAGCTGTTTTTT

V: TRBV5-6
size: NA
J: TRBJ2-1
D: NA
CDR3: CASRGAPGAPEQFF
DNA: TGTGCCAGCAGGGGGGCTCCTGGAGCCCCTGAGCAGTTCTTC